Each of the 28 T cell receptor beta chains below was sequenced from the same sample in a study of T-cell memory formation after mild COVID-19. TCRdb re-called the 5' RACE reads with MiXCR, one entry per CDR3 protein. The data hold fewer than 450,000 distinct CDR3 sequences, with 24% observed a single time. The sample comprised PBMCs or a T cell subset sorted from them (not recorded which). These receptors were collected from an adult woman who had mild COVID-19 (a few samples of this study predate the infection). Cell type and time point are not known.

The CDR3 protein is CASSFRLSFAEAFF. CDR3 coding DNA: TGTGCCAGCAGCTTTCGTCTCTCGTTTGCTGAAGCTTTCTTT. V usage is TRBV5-4 and J usage is TRBJ1-1, with D hard to call. Looked up from germline, CDR1 is SGHNT and CDR2 is YYREEE (reference sequence). With 2 bases removed from V and 6 bases from J, the gap between germline ends came to 14 bases. The CDR3 contains 14 residues.

The rearrangement joins TRBV29-1 to TRBJ2-3; D perhaps matches TRBD2 (5 bases). Germline lookup yields CDR1 SQVTM and CDR2 ANQGSEA. The CDR3 runs to 14 residues. V lost 1 base, J lost 5 bases, and 13 bases lay in between. The CDR3 sequence is CSVEVGLHVDTQYF. The DNA of the CDR3 is TGCAGCGTTGAAGTTGGACTCCACGTAGATACGCAGTATTTT.

This clonotype was counted a few times. The rearrangement uses TRBV4-1 and TRBJ1-2; D is uncertain. CDR1 and CDR2 (germline): MGHRA, YSYEKL. This CDR3 comprises 15 residues. The germline V and J ends were trimmed by 1 base and 4 bases, with 13 bases remaining between them. Written as DNA, the CDR3 is TGCGCCAGCAGCCAAGGAGAGAGCTCCTTCTATGGCTACACCTTC. It translates to CASSQGESSFYGYTF.

The chain recombines TRBV7-9 with TRBJ2-7, with a weak D call TRBD2 (6 bases). The V end was cut by 4 bases, the J end by 2 bases, with 18 bases between. The CDR3 spans 16 residues. The germline V gene has CDR1 SEHNR and CDR2 FQNEAQ (reference sequence). As DNA, the CDR3 is TGTGCCAGCAGCTCCGGGGTCTTCGGGGGAACCTACGAGCAGTACTTC. Amino acids: CASSSGVFGGTYEQYF.

V is TRBV3-1 and J is TRBJ2-7, with 8 positions matching TRBD2. V trimming: 6 bases; J trimming: 7 bases; junction bases outside the gene matches: 11. Germline lookup yields CDR1 LGHDT and CDR2 YNNKEL (reference sequence). CDR3 length: 14 residues. The CDR3 region is CASSPAPGGWEQYF. The DNA for the CDR3 is TGTGCCAGCAGTCCCGCCCCGGGAGGGTGGGAGCAGTACTTC.

This clonotype was observed at least ten times. This sequence joins TRBV4-3 and TRBJ2-7; D possibly uses TRBD1 or TRBD2 (7 bases each). The germline V gene has CDR1 LGHNA and CDR2 YSLEER. The V and J ends lost 4 bases and 3 bases respectively, with 13 bases between them. This CDR3 has 14 residues. This CDR3 is CASSRGGDSYEQYF. The CDR3 DNA is TGCGCCAGCAGCCGTGGGGGGGACAGCTACGAGCAGTACTTC.

This clonotype was counted ten times or more. This chain joins TRBV24-1 and TRBJ2-1, with 11 bases aligning to TRBD2. This CDR3 is 19 amino acids long. Germline CDR1 is KGHDR and CDR2 is SFDVKD. V was pared by 4 bases and J by 0 bases, with 10 bases of the junction left unmatched. The CDR3 sequence is CATSEPGLAAKSSYNEQFF. CDR3 nucleotides: TGTGCCACCAGTGAGCCGGGACTAGCGGCAAAGAGCTCCTACAATGAGCAGTTCTTC.

The V call is TRBV11-3, the J call TRBJ2-3; TRBD1 is a possible D gene (5 bases). This CDR3 has 14 residues. V lost 5 bases to trimming and J lost 1 base, with 10 bases between them. Germline V CDR1 and CDR2: SGHNT, YENEEA. CDR3 protein: CASSPSRGTDTQYF. The CDR3, as DNA: TGTGCCAGCAGCCCCAGCAGGGGCACAGATACGCAGTATTTT.

The chain uses TRBV20-1 and TRBJ2-1; D may correspond to TRBD1 or TRBD2 (5 bases each). The CDR3 is 13 amino acids. Trimming took 6 bases from V and 0 from J, leaving 9 bases between them. Germline V gene lookup returns CDR1 DFQATT and CDR2 SNEGSKA (reference sequence). The CDR3 loop reads CSAAGSSYNEQFF. Written as DNA, the CDR3 is TGCAGTGCCGCAGGGAGCTCCTACAATGAGCAGTTCTTC.

This clonotype was detected only a few times. The V call is TRBV20-1, the J call TRBJ2-3, with D perhaps matching TRBD2 (6 bases). The CDR3 is 15 amino acids. With 5 bases removed from V and 2 bases from J, the gap between germline ends came to 17 bases. Per the germline V gene, CDR1 is DFQATT and CDR2 is SNEGSKA (reference sequence). As DNA, the CDR3 is TGCAGTGCTCCTCCGACTAGAGGGTACACAGATACGCAGTATTTT. Translation: CSAPPTRGYTDTQYF.

This clonotype was seen ten or more times. The CDR3 here is CASSYHPSSYNEQFF. The CDR3 nucleotides read TGTGCCAGCAGTTATCACCCGAGCTCCTACAATGAGCAGTTCTTC. V is TRBV6-5 and J is TRBJ2-1; D remains unclear. Deletions cut 3 bases from V and 0 bases from J, with 9 bases between. The CDR3 covers 15 residues. In germline, CDR1 is MNHEY, CDR2 SVGAGI.

This clonotype was observed a few times. V is TRBV3-1 and J is TRBJ2-2; a weak D match, TRBD2 (7 bases). Trimming took 0 bases from V and 3 from J, leaving 14 bases between them. Germline assignment: CDR1 LGHDT and CDR2 YNNKEL (reference sequence). The CDR3 extends over 17 amino acids. This CDR3 is CASSQDGGGGYTGELFF. The CDR3 bases are TGTGCCAGCAGCCAAGATGGAGGGGGAGGGTACACCGGGGAGCTGTTTTTT.

In this sample, this clonotype turned up a few times. The chain is built from TRBV20-1 and TRBJ2-1; D gene ambiguous. V was shortened by 1 base and J by 3 bases, with 16 bases between the two germline ends. The CDR3 length is 16 residues. Germline CDR1 reads DFQATT; CDR2 reads SNEGSKA (reference sequence). DNA of the CDR3: TGCAGTGCTAGAGCCTTTACGGAGTCGATCTACAATGAGCAGTTCTTC. As protein: CSARAFTESIYNEQFF.

This clonotype came up a few times. J is TRBJ2-3 and V is TRBV5-5; weak D call: TRBD1 (6 bases). Germline V gene data show CDR1 as SGHKS and CDR2 as YYEKEE (reference sequence). V gave up 4 bases and J gave up 0 bases, with 18 bases separating them. This CDR3 contains 17 residues. The CDR3 sequence: CASSHSGTSPSTDTQYF. The CDR3 DNA reads as TGTGCCAGCAGCCATTCCGGGACATCCCCAAGCACAGATACGCAGTATTTT. Variable domain in full (rest from reference TRBV5-5 and TRBJ2-3): DAGVTQSPTHLIKTRGQQVTLRCSPISGHKSVSWYQQVLGQGPQFIFQYYEKEERGRGNFPDRFSARQFPNYSSELNVNALLLGDSALYLCASSHSGTSPSTDTQYFGPGTRLTVL.

This clonotype was found a few times. This chain links TRBV3-1 with TRBJ2-7; perhaps TRBD2 as D (5 bases). The CDR3 is 13 amino acids. Trimming shortened V by 5 bases and J by 2 bases, and 10 bases separated the two germline ends. Germline V lookup: CDR1 LGHDT, CDR2 YNNKEL (reference sequence). The CDR3 DNA sequence: TGTGCCAGCAGCACCGGGAAGCCCTACGAGCAGTACTTC. Translation: CASSTGKPYEQYF.

The chain employs TRBV7-9 and TRBJ2-1; no reliable D call. This CDR3 is 12 amino acids long. Germline V gives CDR1 SEHNR, CDR2 FQNEAQ (reference sequence). The V gene lost 3 bases and the J gene lost 7 bases, with 7 bases spanning the gap. The CDR3 region is CASSFLRNEQFF. For the CDR3, the DNA is TGTGCCAGCAGCTTCCTGCGGAATGAGCAGTTCTTC.

The V gene is TRBV29-1, the J gene TRBJ2-1; the D is unclear. The germline CDR1 and CDR2 sequences are SQVTM and ANQGSEA. The length of the CDR3 is 14 residues. V lost 4 bases, J lost 5 bases, and 15 bases lay in between. The CDR3 sequence: CSVVKSVANNEQFF. Written as DNA, the CDR3 is TGCAGCGTTGTTAAGAGTGTGGCCAACAATGAGCAGTTCTTC.

V usage is TRBV20-1 and J usage is TRBJ1-3; D gene uncertain. The CDR3 is made up of 16 amino acids. Trimming left V 3 bases short and J 0 bases short, with 15 bases between. Germline V CDR1 and CDR2: DFQATT, SNEGSKA (reference sequence). The CDR3 nucleotides read TGCAGTGCTAGGAGTAGTTTCCAAATCTCTGGAAACACCATATATTTT. It is translated as CSARSSFQISGNTIYF.

V and J are TRBV20-1 and TRBJ1-1; D is unclear. The CDR3 consists of 13 residues. Per germline, CDR1 DFQATT and CDR2 SNEGSKA (reference sequence). The V gene lost 0 bases and the J gene lost 1 base, with 6 bases spanning the gap. This CDR3 reads CSARDIGNTEAFF. CDR3 nucleotides: TGCAGTGCTAGAGATATCGGGAACACTGAAGCTTTCTTT.

In its sample, this clonotype was seen a few times. The J gene is TRBJ2-3, the V gene TRBV2, with 8 bases identical to TRBD2. This CDR3 region has 12 residues. Germline CDR1 and CDR2: SNHLY and FYNNEI. The ends lost 7 bases at V and 9 bases at J; junction bases unmatched: 6. The CDR3 here is CASTKGLDTQYF. The CDR3 bases are TGTGCCAGCACCAAGGGACTAGACACGCAGTATTTT.

The V gene is TRBV6-1, the J gene TRBJ1-5; unclear D gene. This CDR3 is 13 amino acids long. Germline CDR1 is MNHNS and CDR2 is SASEGT. Trimming left V 5 bases short and J 2 bases short, with 7 bases between. The CDR3 sequence: CASSIYGNQPQHF. The CDR3, as DNA: TGTGCCAGCAGTATCTATGGCAATCAGCCCCAGCATTTT.

The V and J genes are TRBV27 and TRBJ2-1, with 9 bases lining up with TRBD2. Germline V gene data show CDR1 as MNHEY and CDR2 as SMNVEV (reference sequence). With V trimmed by 2 bases and J by 2 bases, 16 bases remained unmatched. The CDR3 sequence is 20 residues long. The chain's CDR3 is CASSLVMTSGPFPPYNEQFF. The CDR3 nucleotides read TGTGCCAGCAGTTTAGTTATGACTAGCGGCCCCTTCCCACCCTACAATGAGCAGTTCTTC.

V usage is TRBV18 and J usage is TRBJ2-7, with D possibly matching TRBD2 (5 bases). The V end lost 3 bases, the J end lost 5 bases, and 14 bases lay between the germline ends. Per the germline V gene, CDR1 is KGHSH and CDR2 is LQKENI. CDR3 length: 14 amino acids. This CDR3 reads CASSPSYGVDEQYF. The CDR3 coding sequence is TGTGCCAGCTCACCCTCGTACGGGGTTGACGAGCAGTACTTC.

This chain links TRBV19 with TRBJ1-6; TRBD1 matches at 8 bases. Germline V CDR1 and CDR2: LNHDA, SQIVND (reference sequence). CDR3 length equals 14 residues. Trimming took 7 bases from V and 6 from J; bases not matched to a gene: 5. The CDR3 loop reads CASTGGWGNSPLHF. The CDR3 DNA sequence: TGTGCCAGTACAGGGGGCTGGGGTAATTCACCCCTCCACTTT.

The chain uses TRBV20-1 and TRBJ2-5; 8 bases fit TRBD2. The CDR3 is made up of 12 amino acids. After removal of 4 bases from V and 2 bases from J, the junction contained 0 bases not matched to a gene. In germline, CDR1 is DFQATT, CDR2 SNEGSKA (reference sequence). CDR3 sequence reads: CSAIAGQETQYF. The CDR3 region has the DNA TGCAGTGCTATAGCGGGACAAGAGACCCAGTACTTC.

This rearrangement joins TRBV11-2 to TRBJ2-1, with 9 positions matching TRBD1. The CDR3 contains 12 residues. The germline CDR1 and CDR2 sequences are SGHAT and FQNNGV. V was clipped by 4 bases and J by 8 bases; unmatched bases: 0. CDR3 coding DNA: TGTGCCAGCAGCTGGGACAGGGATGAGCAGTTCTTC. Protein sequence: CASSWDRDEQFF. Looking up the rest from reference TRBV11-2 and TRBJ2-1 gives the full variable domain: EAGVAQSPRYKIIEKRQSVAFWCNPISGHATLYWYQQILGQGPKLLIQFQNNGVVDDSQLPKDRFSAERLKGVDSTLKIQPAKLEDSAVYLCASSWDRDEQFFGPGTRLTVL.

The chain is built from TRBV7-6 and TRBJ2-1, with D possibly being TRBD2 (6 bases). Between the trimmed V and J ends, which lost 8 bases and 6 bases, there was a span of 23 bases. Germline V gene data show CDR1 as SGHVS and CDR2 as FNYEAQ. The CDR3 runs to 16 residues. The CDR3: CASWTEAGLYLNEQFF. CDR3 DNA sequence: TGTGCCAGCTGGACGGAAGCAGGACTATACCTCAATGAGCAGTTCTTC.

The rearrangement joins TRBV7-9 to TRBJ1-5; D is possibly TRBD1 (6 bases). The CDR3 sequence is 14 residues long. CDR1 and CDR2 from the germline V gene are SEHNR and FQNEAQ (reference sequence). V lost 5 bases and J lost 4, with 12 bases in between. CDR3: CASSQGQHNQPQHF. CDR3 coding DNA: TGTGCCAGCAGCCAAGGACAGCATAATCAGCCCCAGCATTTT.